This T cell receptor beta chain was observed in a study of cytomegalovirus exposure and HLA in healthy donors. Study-wide findings and caveats: A classifier reportedly called cytomegalovirus status with high sensitivity and specificity.

Germline V gene data show CDR1 as GTSNPN and CDR2 as SVGIG (reference sequence). Trimming removed 0 bases from V and 7 bases from J; junction bases left unmatched: 6. This CDR3 has 15 residues. TCRdb keeps only in-frame clones here, not all; method: immunoSEQ multiplex PCR. The sample has about 190,000 clones, 75% to 90% seen once. This clone came up once. Its antigen remains unidentified. Sequencing was carried out using PBMCs. V is TRBV30 and J is TRBJ2-1; 10 bases are a match to TRBD2. This clonotype was obtained from a man between 18 and 35 years old in good health and CMV-seropositive. The CDR3 protein is CAWSVKREGGNEQFF. CDR3 in DNA: TGTGCCTGGAGTGTCAAGCGGGAGGGTGGGAATGAGCAGTTCTTC.